A single sample is the source of the 29 T cell receptor beta chains below, sequenced in a study of Graves' ophthalmopathy and Graves' hyperthyroidism. Researchers took RNA transcripts and amplified TCR beta CDR3 regions from them. The workflow started with a first-round RT-PCR run with HTBI primers and then moved on to a second-round multiplex PCR. TCRdb ran MiXCR on the multiplex PCR reads and lists one entry per CDR3 protein. Of about 740,000 distinct CDR3 sequences in the sample, approximately 40% were seen once. Sequencing was carried out using peripheral blood. These receptors all stem from an adult man with Graves' ophthalmopathy.

The table lists this clonotype with many counts. The CDR3 sequence: CASGTTSGYTGELFF. The DNA of the CDR3 is TGTGCCAGCGGCACTACCTCAGGGTATACCGGGGAGCTGTTTTTT. The chain has TRBV5-6 and TRBJ2-2; tentative D call: TRBD1 (5 bases). The CDR3 totals 15 residues. Germline values: CDR1 SGHDT, CDR2 YYEEEE. V gave up 7 bases and J gave up 5 bases, with 18 bases separating them.

J is TRBJ2-6 and V is TRBV19; D is possibly TRBD1 (5 bases). The CDR3 is made up of 17 amino acids. Germline values: CDR1 LNHDA, CDR2 SQIVND (reference sequence). V was shortened by 3 bases and J by 2 bases, with 14 bases between the two germline ends. The CDR3 nucleotides read TGTGCCAGTAGTATGGGGCTTAGGGCGGCTGGGGCCAACGTCCTGACTTTC. Amino acids: CASSMGLRAAGANVLTF.

J is TRBJ1-5 and V is TRBV20-1; 9 nucleotides align to TRBD1. This CDR3 is built from 15 residues. Germline V gene data show CDR1 as DFQATT and CDR2 as SNEGSKA (reference sequence). After removal of 3 bases from V and 6 bases from J, the junction contained 9 bases not matched to a gene. The CDR3 reads CSARSTGGMSQPQHF. CDR3 DNA: TGCAGTGCTAGGTCAACAGGGGGCATGAGTCAGCCCCAGCATTTT.

The chain has TRBV2 and TRBJ1-5; the D is unclear. With 6 bases removed from V and 3 bases from J, the gap between germline ends came to 12 bases. The CDR3 length is 14 residues. Germline V gene sequence: CDR1 SNHLY, CDR2 FYNNEI. In nucleotides, the CDR3 is TGTGCCAGCAGACGCGGTAGCTTCAATCAGCCCCAGCATTTT. Amino acid sequence: CASRRGSFNQPQHF.

This chain links TRBV7-9 with TRBJ2-5; perhaps TRBD1 as D (5 bases). Germline V gene data show CDR1 as SEHNR and CDR2 as FQNEAQ (reference sequence). This CDR3 region has 14 residues. With 1 base removed from V and 11 bases from J, the gap between germline ends came to 17 bases. The CDR3 nucleotides read TGTGCCAGCAGCTTAGGGTTGCAGACAGATACGCAGTACTTC. It encodes CASSLGLQTDTQYF.

The gene calls are TRBV7-8 and TRBJ1-5; D uncertain. CDR1 and CDR2 from the germline V gene are SGHVS and FQNEAQ. Deletions cut 1 base from V and 5 bases from J, with 12 bases between. The CDR3 sequence is 15 residues long. This chain's CDR3 is CASSLDHNGYQPQHF. The CDR3 region has the DNA TGTGCCAGCAGCTTAGACCATAATGGGTATCAGCCCCAGCATTTT.

The J gene is TRBJ2-7, the V gene TRBV6-6; weak D call: TRBD1 (5 bases). CDR1 MNHNY and CDR2 SVGAGI come from the germline V gene (reference sequence). The CDR3 consists of 14 residues. V was clipped by 4 bases and J by 2 bases, with 12 bases between them. In DNA form, the CDR3 reads TGTGCCAGCAGTTTTCCGACAGCCCCCTACGAGCAGTACTTC. Its protein is CASSFPTAPYEQYF.

This clonotype came up many times. The V call is TRBV29-1, the J call TRBJ1-1; maybe TRBD1 (5 bases). Germline V gene data show CDR1 as SQVTM and CDR2 as ANQGSEA. The CDR3 is 12 residues long. Trimming pared 6 bases from V and 3 bases from J, leaving 11 bases between. CDR3: CSVPRADTEAFF. CDR3 nucleotide sequence: TGCAGCGTACCCAGGGCGGACACTGAAGCTTTCTTT.

The chain carries TRBV7-9 and TRBJ2-5; 9 bases align to TRBD1. V gave up 8 bases and J gave up 3 bases; unmatched junction bases: 7. Germline V gene data show CDR1 as SEHNR and CDR2 as FQNEAQ (reference sequence). The CDR3 contains 14 residues. CDR3 in DNA: TGTGCCAGCGGGGGACAGGGAGAAAAAGAGACCCAGTACTTC. Protein product: CASGGQGEKETQYF.

The chain has TRBV25-1 and TRBJ1-2; 12 nucleotides align to TRBD1. From germline, CDR1 is MGHDK and CDR2 SYGVNS. The J segment lost 5 bases and the V segment lost 0 bases, leaving 7 bases of the junction unmatched. CDR3 length equals 17 residues. Written as DNA, the CDR3 is TGTGCCAGCAGTGAATATCGGGACAGGGGGCGTCGGTATGGCTACACCTTC. Amino acid sequence: CASSEYRDRGRRYGYTF.

This clonotype is a singleton in its sample. At one of its ends the junction is not consistent with the germline gene, which may arise from a read error. This chain connects TRBV7-2 to TRBJ1-1, with 7 bases lining up with TRBD1. Germline assignment: CDR1 SGHTA and CDR2 FQGNSA. This CDR3 has 15 residues. This CDR3 is CAGSSIPDRVAEAFF. DNA of the CDR3: TGTGCCGGCAGCTCTATTCCCGACAGGGTGGCTGAAGCTTTCTTT. Based on the CDR3 plus reference TRBV7-2 and TRBJ1-1, the full variable domain is GAGVSQSPSNKVTEKGKDVELRCDPISGHTALYWYRQSLGQGLEFLIYFQGNSAPDKSGLPSDRFSAERTGGSVSTLTIQRTQQEDSAVYLCAGSSIPDRVAEAFFGQGTRLTVV.

The chain links TRBV12-3 or TRBV12-4 to TRBJ1-2; unclear D gene. This CDR3 contains 12 residues. For the CDR3, the DNA is TGTGCTAGTGGCCCCATTCGCGGTGGCTACACCTTC. Amino acid sequence: CASGPIRGGYTF.

This clonotype was observed a handful of times. The genes are TRBV9 and TRBJ2-5; a weak D match, TRBD1 (6 bases). The V gene's germline CDR1 is SGDLS and CDR2 YYNGEE. The CDR3 runs to 16 residues. Trimming took off 4 bases at V and 2 bases at J, with 18 bases between the two ends. The DNA for the CDR3 is TGTGCCAGCAGCCCAACGGACAGCTGGGGACAAGAGACCCAGTACTTC. Translating gives CASSPTDSWGQETQYF.

A note on this clonotype: The CDR3 ends on some other residue instead of the conserved phenylalanine or tryptophan, so this is likely a read error. The chain couples TRBV5-1 to TRBJ2-5, with 7 positions matching TRBD1. The V segment lost 2 bases and the J segment 5 bases; nucleotides outside the gene matches: 3. The CDR3 has 13 amino acids. Per germline, CDR1 SGHRS and CDR2 YFSETQ. The CDR3 sequence is CASSFGTVETQYV. CDR3 nucleotides: TGCGCCAGCAGCTTCGGGACAGTGGAGACCCAGTACGTC.

This clonotype was seen a handful of times. The V and J genes are TRBV7-2 and TRBJ2-7; D might be TRBD2 (5 bases). CDR3 size: 13 residues. Germline assignment: CDR1 SGHTA and CDR2 FQGNSA. V was pared by 1 base and J by 5 bases, with 9 bases between. The chain's CDR3 is CASSLGRVNEQYF. CDR3 nucleotides: TGTGCCAGCAGCTTAGGGCGGGTAAACGAGCAGTACTTC.

The chain couples TRBV19 to TRBJ1-3; D ambiguous. Germline CDR1 LNHDA, CDR2 SQIVND (reference sequence). The CDR3 extends over 12 amino acids. V lost 7 bases to trimming and J lost 3 bases, with 7 bases between them. The CDR3 region is CASNDNGNTIYF. CDR3 DNA sequence: TGTGCCAGTAACGACAATGGAAACACCATATATTTT.

This clonotype turned up a few times. This chain links TRBV7-2 with TRBJ2-7; tentatively, D is TRBD1 (6 bases). The V gene lost 5 bases and the J gene lost 7 bases, with 15 bases spanning the gap. The CDR3 length is 13 residues. Germline V gene data show CDR1 as SGHTA and CDR2 as FQGNSA. Here the CDR3 DNA reads TGTGCCAGCAGCGAGACCGGGACACCGGAGCAGTACTTC. Protein sequence: CASSETGTPEQYF. The whole variable domain, remainder taken from reference TRBV7-2 and TRBJ2-7, is GAGVSQSPSNKVTEKGKDVELRCDPISGHTALYWYRQSLGQGLEFLIYFQGNSAPDKSGLPSDRFSAERTGGSVSTLTIQRTQQEDSAVYLCASSETGTPEQYFGPGTRLTVT.

V usage is TRBV20-1 and J usage is TRBJ2-7, with 10 bases aligning to TRBD2. V was clipped by 3 bases and J by 6 bases; unmatched bases: 8. The CDR3 is 14 residues long. The germline V gene has CDR1 DFQATT and CDR2 SNEGSKA (reference sequence). The CDR3 spells CSASLGTSVGEQYF. The CDR3 DNA reads TGCAGTGCTAGTCTCGGGACTAGCGTCGGCGAGCAGTACTTC.

This clonotype was counted at least ten times. This chain uses TRBV7-9 with TRBJ1-6; D perhaps matches TRBD1 (6 bases). V gave up 2 bases and J gave up 6 bases, with 11 bases separating them. CDR1 SEHNR and CDR2 FQNEAQ come from the germline V gene (reference sequence). The CDR3 sequence is 15 residues long. CDR3: CASSLSGTSNSPLHF. CDR3 DNA sequence: TGTGCCAGCAGCTTATCCGGGACATCTAATTCACCCCTCCACTTT. Supplemented by reference TRBV7-9 and TRBJ1-6, the full variable domain reads DTGVSQNPRHKITKRGQNVTFRCDPISEHNRLYWYRQTLGQGPEFLTYFQNEAQLEKSRLLSDRFSAERPKGSFSTLEIQRTEQGDSAMYLCASSLSGTSNSPLHFGNGTRLTVT.

To note about this clonotype: This may come from a read error, since a much larger clone is one base off. This rearrangement joins TRBV10-3 to TRBJ2-5; D possibly corresponds to TRBD1 (6 bases). The CDR3 is 14 amino acids. The germline CDR1 and CDR2 sequences are ENHRY and SYGVKD. CDR3: CASSEGVPGETQYF. CDR3 sequence (DNA): TGTGCCAGCAGTGAGGGGGTCCCGGGTGAGACCCAGTACTTC.

This clonotype was recorded at least ten times. The rearrangement joins TRBV7-9 to TRBJ1-2; 10 nucleotides agree with TRBD1. V was clipped by 4 bases and J by 4 bases; unmatched bases: 18. Germline V gene sequence: CDR1 SEHNR, CDR2 FQNEAQ (reference sequence). This CDR3 region has 19 residues. The CDR3 here is CASSSPRDRGLDSTYGYTF. The CDR3 nucleotides are TGTGCCAGCAGCTCACCGCGGGACAGGGGATTAGACTCCACCTATGGCTACACCTTC. Filled out from reference TRBV7-9 and TRBJ1-2, the complete variable domain reads DTGVSQNPRHKITKRGQNVTFRCDPISEHNRLYWYRQTLGQGPEFLTYFQNEAQLEKSRLLSDRFSAERPKGSFSTLEIQRTEQGDSAMYLCASSSPRDRGLDSTYGYTFGSGTRLTVV.

Ten or more counts support this clonotype. The germline gene is not matched at one end of the junction; a read error may be the cause. The J gene is TRBJ1-1, the V gene TRBV10-3; D ambiguous. Germline V gene lookup returns CDR1 ENHRY and CDR2 SYGVKD. This CDR3 has 14 residues. CDR3 in amino acids: CASSAGPLNTEAFF. The CDR3 coding sequence is TGTGCCAGCAGTGCTGGACCGTTGAACACTGAAGCTTTCTTT.

This chain links TRBV19 with TRBJ1-2, with 9 bases that match TRBD1. With V trimmed by 5 bases and J by 6 bases, 10 bases remained unmatched. The CDR3 runs to 15 residues. Germline CDR1 reads LNHDA; CDR2 reads SQIVND (reference sequence). CDR3 sequence: CASSANRGLEHGYTF. As DNA, the CDR3 is TGTGCCAGTAGTGCCAACAGGGGGCTTGAGCATGGCTACACCTTC.

The chain has TRBV25-1 and TRBJ2-2; D is unclear. Germline V lookup: CDR1 MGHDK, CDR2 SYGVNS. The CDR3 length is 15 residues. The germline V and J ends were trimmed by 6 bases and 2 bases, with 13 bases remaining between them. The DNA for the CDR3 is TGTGCCAGCAGCTCCCGGGCGGTTAACACCGGGGAGCTGTTTTTT. Its translation is CASSSRAVNTGELFF. Full variable domain (outside the CDR3, taken from reference TRBV25-1 and TRBJ2-2): EADIYQTPRYLVIGTGKKITLECSQTMGHDKMYWYQQDPGMELHLIHYSYGVNSTEKGDLSSESTVSRIRTEHFPLTLESARPSHTSQYLCASSSRAVNTGELFFGEGSRLTVL.

The rearrangement links TRBV19 to TRBJ2-7, with 7 positions matching TRBD2. The ends lost 3 bases at V and 6 bases at J; junction bases unmatched: 14. Germline CDR1 is LNHDA and CDR2 is SQIVND (reference sequence). The CDR3 contains 16 residues. The CDR3 reads CASSIFGEGYTSEQYF. The CDR3 DNA reads TGTGCCAGTAGTATCTTCGGGGAGGGGTATACTAGCGAGCAGTACTTC.

This sequence joins TRBV7-9 and TRBJ2-5, with 14 bases that match TRBD2. Germline values: CDR1 SEHNR, CDR2 FQNEAQ (reference sequence). The CDR3 is made up of 16 amino acids. With 7 bases clipped from V and 2 bases from J, the junction kept 6 bases outside the gene matches. CDR3 nucleotide sequence: TGTGCCAGCAACCCAGGGACTAGCGGGGGACAAGAGACCCAGTACTTC. Translation gives CASNPGTSGGQETQYF.

Many counts were recorded for this clonotype. The chain links TRBV7-9 to TRBJ2-5; D gene unclear. The CDR3 sequence is 15 residues long. The germline V gene has CDR1 SEHNR and CDR2 FQNEAQ (reference sequence). V lost 3 bases and J 2 bases, leaving 13 bases between the germline ends. CDR3 bases: TGTGCCAGCAGCTTCCCGTCAATGTCTCAAGAGACCCAGTACTTC. Amino acid sequence: CASSFPSMSQETQYF.

Note on this clonotype: This clone may be a read error of a much larger clone one base away. The V and J genes are TRBV19 and TRBJ1-1; D possibly corresponds to TRBD1 (5 bases). The V and J ends lost 3 bases and 10 bases respectively, with 15 bases between them. From germline, CDR1 is LNHDA and CDR2 SQIVND (reference sequence). CDR3 length: 13 amino acids. The CDR3 DNA sequence: TGTGCCAGTAGTATGGACGGGACGGCGCGAGCTTTCTTT. Protein product: CASSMDGTARAFF.

About this clonotype: A much larger clone differs by one base, so this may be a read error. J is TRBJ1-6 and V is TRBV25-1; D gene uncertain. Trimming took off 6 bases at V and 3 bases at J, with 6 bases between the two ends. The CDR3 runs to 13 residues. Per germline, CDR1 MGHDK and CDR2 SYGVNS. The CDR3 region has the DNA TGTGCCAGCAGCATGGACTATAATTCACCCCTCCACTTT. This codes for CASSMDYNSPLHF.